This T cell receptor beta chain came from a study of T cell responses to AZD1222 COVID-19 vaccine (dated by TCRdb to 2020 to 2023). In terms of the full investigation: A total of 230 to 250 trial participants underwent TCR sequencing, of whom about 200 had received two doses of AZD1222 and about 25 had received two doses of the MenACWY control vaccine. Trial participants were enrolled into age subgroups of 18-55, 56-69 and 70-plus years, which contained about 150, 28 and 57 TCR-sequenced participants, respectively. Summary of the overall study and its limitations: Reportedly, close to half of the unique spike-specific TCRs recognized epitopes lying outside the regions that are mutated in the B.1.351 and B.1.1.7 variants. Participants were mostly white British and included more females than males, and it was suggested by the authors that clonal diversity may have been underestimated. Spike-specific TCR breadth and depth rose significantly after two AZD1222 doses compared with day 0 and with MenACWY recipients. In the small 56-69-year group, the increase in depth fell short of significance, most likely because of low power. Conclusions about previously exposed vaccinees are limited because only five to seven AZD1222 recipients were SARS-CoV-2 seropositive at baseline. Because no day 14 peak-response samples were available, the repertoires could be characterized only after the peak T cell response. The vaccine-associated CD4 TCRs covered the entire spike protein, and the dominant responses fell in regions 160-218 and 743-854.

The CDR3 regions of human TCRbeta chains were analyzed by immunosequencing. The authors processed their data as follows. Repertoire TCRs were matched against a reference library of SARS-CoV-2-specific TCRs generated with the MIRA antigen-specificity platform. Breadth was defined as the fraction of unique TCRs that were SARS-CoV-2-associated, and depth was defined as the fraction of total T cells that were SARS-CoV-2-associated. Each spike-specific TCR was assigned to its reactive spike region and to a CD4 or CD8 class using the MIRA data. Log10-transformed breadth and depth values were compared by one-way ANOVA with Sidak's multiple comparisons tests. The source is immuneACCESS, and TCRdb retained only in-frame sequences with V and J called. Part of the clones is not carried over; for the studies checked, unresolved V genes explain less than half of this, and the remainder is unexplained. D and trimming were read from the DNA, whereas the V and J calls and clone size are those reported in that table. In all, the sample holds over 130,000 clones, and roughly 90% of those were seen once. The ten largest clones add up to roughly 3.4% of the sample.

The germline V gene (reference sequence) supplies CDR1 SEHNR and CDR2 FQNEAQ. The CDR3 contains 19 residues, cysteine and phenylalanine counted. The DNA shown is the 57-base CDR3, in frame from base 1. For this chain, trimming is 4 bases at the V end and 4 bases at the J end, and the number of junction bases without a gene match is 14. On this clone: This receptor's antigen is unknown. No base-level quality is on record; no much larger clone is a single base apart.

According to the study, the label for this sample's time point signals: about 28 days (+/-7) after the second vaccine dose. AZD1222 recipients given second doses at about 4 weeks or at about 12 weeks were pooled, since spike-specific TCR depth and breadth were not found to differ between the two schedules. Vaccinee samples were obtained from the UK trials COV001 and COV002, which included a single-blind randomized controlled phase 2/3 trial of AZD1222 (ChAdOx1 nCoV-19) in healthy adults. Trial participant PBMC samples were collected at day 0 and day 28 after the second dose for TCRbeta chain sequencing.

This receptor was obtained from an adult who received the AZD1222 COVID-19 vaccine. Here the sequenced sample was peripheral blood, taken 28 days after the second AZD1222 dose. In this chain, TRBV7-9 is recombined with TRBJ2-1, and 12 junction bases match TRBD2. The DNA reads TGTGCCAGCAGCTCCTCGACTAGCGGGAGACTAACACGTTACAATGAGCAGTTCTTC. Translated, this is CASSSSTSGRLTRYNEQFF.